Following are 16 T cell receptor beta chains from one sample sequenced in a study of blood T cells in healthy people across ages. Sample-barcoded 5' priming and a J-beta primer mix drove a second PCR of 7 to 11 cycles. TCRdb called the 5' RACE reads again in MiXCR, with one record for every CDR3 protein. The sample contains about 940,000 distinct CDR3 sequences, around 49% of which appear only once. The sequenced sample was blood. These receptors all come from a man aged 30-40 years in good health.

The CDR3 region has the DNA TGCAGTACCCCGGGGCTAGCGGGGGAGAGCTCCTACAATGAGCAGTTCTTC. This sequence encodes CSTPGLAGESSYNEQFF. This chain joins TRBV20-1 and TRBJ2-1; 10 bases fit TRBD2. J gave up 0 bases and V 8 bases, and 13 bases lay outside the gene matches. CDR3 length: 17 amino acids. CDR1 DFQATT and CDR2 SNEGSKA come from the germline V gene (reference sequence).

CDR3 region: CASSYGNSPDTQYF. In DNA, the CDR3 is TGTGCCAGCAGTTACGGTAACAGCCCAGATACGCAGTATTTT. The chain links TRBV6-5 to TRBJ2-3; D ambiguous. Trimming pared 2 bases from V and 4 bases from J, leaving 10 bases between. CDR3 size: 14 residues. Per the germline V gene, CDR1 is MNHEY and CDR2 is SVGAGI.

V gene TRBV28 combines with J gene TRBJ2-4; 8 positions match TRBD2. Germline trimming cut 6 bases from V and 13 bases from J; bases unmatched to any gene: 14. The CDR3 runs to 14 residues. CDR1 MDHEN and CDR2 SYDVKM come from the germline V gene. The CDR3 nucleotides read TGTGCCAGCAGGCTTCCGGGGGGGCCTAGGGAGCAGTACTTC. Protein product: CASRLPGGPREQYF.

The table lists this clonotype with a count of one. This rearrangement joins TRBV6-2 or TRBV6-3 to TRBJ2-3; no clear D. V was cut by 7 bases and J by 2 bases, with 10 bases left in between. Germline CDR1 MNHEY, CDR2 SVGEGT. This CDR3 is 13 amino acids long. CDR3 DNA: TGTGCCAGCATGAGCGACAACACAGATACGCAGTATTTT. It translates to CASMSDNTDTQYF.

CDR3 in amino acids: CASSPGEGRQPQHF. The CDR3, as DNA: TGCGCCAGCAGCCCGGGGGAGGGGCGTCAGCCCCAGCATTTT. The genes are TRBV4-1 and TRBJ1-5, with D maybe TRBD1 (5 bases). Germline V gene lookup returns CDR1 MGHRA and CDR2 YSYEKL. The germline V and J ends were trimmed by 4 bases and 6 bases, with 13 bases remaining between them. The CDR3 is made up of 14 amino acids.

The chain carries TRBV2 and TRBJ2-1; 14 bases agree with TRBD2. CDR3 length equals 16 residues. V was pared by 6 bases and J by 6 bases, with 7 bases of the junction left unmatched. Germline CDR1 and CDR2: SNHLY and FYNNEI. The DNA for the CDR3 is TGTGCCAGCAGAATCGGACTAGCGGGGGGTCTCAATGAGCAGTTCTTC. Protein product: CASRIGLAGGLNEQFF.

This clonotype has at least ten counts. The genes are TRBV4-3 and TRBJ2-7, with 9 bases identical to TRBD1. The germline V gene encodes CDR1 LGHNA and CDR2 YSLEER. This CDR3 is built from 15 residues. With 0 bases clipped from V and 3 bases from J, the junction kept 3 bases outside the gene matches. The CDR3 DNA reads TGCGCCAGCAGCCAAGACACGGGACAGGGCTACGAGCAGTACTTC. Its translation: CASSQDTGQGYEQYF.

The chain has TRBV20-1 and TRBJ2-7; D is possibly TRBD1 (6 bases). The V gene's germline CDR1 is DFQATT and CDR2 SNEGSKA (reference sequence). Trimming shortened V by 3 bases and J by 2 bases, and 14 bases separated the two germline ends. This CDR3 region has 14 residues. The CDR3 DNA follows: TGCAGTGCTAGCGGCTGGACAGCCCCCTACGAGCAGTACTTC. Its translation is CSASGWTAPYEQYF.

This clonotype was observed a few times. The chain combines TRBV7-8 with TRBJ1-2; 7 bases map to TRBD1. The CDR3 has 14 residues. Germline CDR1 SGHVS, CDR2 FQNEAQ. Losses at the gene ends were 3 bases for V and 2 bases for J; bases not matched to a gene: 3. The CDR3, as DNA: TGTGCCAGCAGCTTCCTACAGGGGAACTATGGCTACACCTTC. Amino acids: CASSFLQGNYGYTF.

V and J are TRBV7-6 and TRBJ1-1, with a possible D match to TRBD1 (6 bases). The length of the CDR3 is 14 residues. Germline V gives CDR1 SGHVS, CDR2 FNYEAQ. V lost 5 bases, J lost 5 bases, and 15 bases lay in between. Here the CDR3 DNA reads TGTGCCAGCAGCCCCAGCGTTCAGGGGACTGAAGCTTTCTTT. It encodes CASSPSVQGTEAFF.

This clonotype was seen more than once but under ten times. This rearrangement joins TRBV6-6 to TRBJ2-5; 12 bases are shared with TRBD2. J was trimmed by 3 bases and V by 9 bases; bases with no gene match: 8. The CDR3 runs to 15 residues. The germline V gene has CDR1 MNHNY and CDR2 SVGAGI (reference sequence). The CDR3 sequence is CARGQRLAGEETQYF. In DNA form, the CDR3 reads TGTGCCAGGGGCCAAAGACTAGCGGGGGAAGAGACCCAGTACTTC.

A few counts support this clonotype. The CDR3 sequence: CSVEGGSGYEQYF. The CDR3 DNA follows: TGCAGCGTTGAAGGTGGTAGCGGTTACGAGCAGTACTTC. This chain connects TRBV29-1 to TRBJ2-7; D is perhaps TRBD2 (6 bases). Trimming left V 1 base short and J 4 bases short, with 11 bases between. Germline CDR1 is SQVTM and CDR2 is ANQGSEA. The CDR3 covers 13 residues.

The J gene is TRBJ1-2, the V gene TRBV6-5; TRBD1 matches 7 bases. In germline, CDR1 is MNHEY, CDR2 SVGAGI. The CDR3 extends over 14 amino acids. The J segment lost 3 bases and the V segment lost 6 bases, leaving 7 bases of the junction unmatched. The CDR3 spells CASRDGQEYYGYTF. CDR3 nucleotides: TGTGCCAGCAGGGACGGACAGGAGTACTATGGCTACACCTTC.

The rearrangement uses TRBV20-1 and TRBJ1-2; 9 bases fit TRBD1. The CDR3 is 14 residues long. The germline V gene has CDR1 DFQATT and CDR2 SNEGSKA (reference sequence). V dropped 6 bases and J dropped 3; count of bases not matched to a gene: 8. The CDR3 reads CSADDRGLDYGYTF. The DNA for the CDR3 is TGCAGTGCGGATGACAGGGGGTTAGACTATGGCTACACCTTC.

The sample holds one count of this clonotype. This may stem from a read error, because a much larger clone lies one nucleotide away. CDR3 loop: CASSEGTSRSQETQFF. Here the CDR3 DNA reads TGTGCCAGCAGTGAAGGGACTAGCCGATCCCAAGAGACCCAGTTCTTC. The chain employs TRBV2 and TRBJ2-5; TRBD2 aligns across 8 bases. The tail of the sequence fits TRBJ2-1 better, so the J call may be wrong. The CDR3 has 16 amino acids. Germline assignment: CDR1 SNHLY and CDR2 FYNNEI.

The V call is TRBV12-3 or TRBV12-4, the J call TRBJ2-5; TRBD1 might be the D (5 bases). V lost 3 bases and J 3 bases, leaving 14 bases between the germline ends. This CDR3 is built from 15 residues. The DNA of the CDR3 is TGTGCCAGCAGTTTTATTCAGGGTCTGGAAGAGACCCAGTACTTC. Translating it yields CASSFIQGLEETQYF.